Presented here are 5 T cell receptor beta chains from one specimen sequenced in a study of cytomegalovirus exposure and HLA in healthy donors. This PCR relied on a set of 60 Vbeta primers and 13 Jbeta primers. Sequencing was performed with immunoSEQ multiplex PCR; in TCRdb, only in-frame clones are kept and a portion is missing. The table records about 200,000 clones, 10% to 15% of them present only once. Material for sequencing was PBMCs. These TCRs come from a man aged 50 or older in good health and CMV-seropositive.

This clone was seen a handful of times. V is TRBV7-6 and J is TRBJ1-3; D is unresolved. The CDR3 has 13 residues. Trimming removed 2 bases from V and 4 bases from J, with 6 bases in between. Germline lookup yields CDR1 SGHVS and CDR2 FNYEAQ. The CDR3 DNA is TGTGCCAGCAGCTTATCAGTAGGAAACACCATATATTTT. This sequence encodes CASSLSVGNTIYF.

The chain employs TRBV7-2 and TRBJ1-2; D not certain. There are 14 residues in the CDR3. Germline loops: CDR1 SGHTA, CDR2 FQGNSA. Deletions cut 6 bases from V and 4 bases from J, with 15 bases between. The CDR3 region has the DNA TGTGCCAGCAGTTCAGGCCACACCCTCTATGGCTACACCTTC. Translating it yields CASSSGHTLYGYTF.

The chain recombines TRBV5-1 with TRBJ1-2; 8 nucleotides align to TRBD1. Germline CDR1 is SGHRS and CDR2 is YFSETQ. CDR3 length: 12 residues. V lost 4 bases to trimming and J lost 7 bases; unmatched junction nucleotides: 3. This chain's CDR3 is CASSVDRAGYTF. The CDR3 nucleotides read TGCGCCAGCAGCGTGGACAGGGCTGGCTACACCTTC. Based on the CDR3 plus reference TRBV5-1 and TRBJ1-2, the full variable domain is KAGVTQTPRYLIKTRGQQVTLSCSPISGHRSVSWYQQTPGQGLQFLFEYFSETQRNKGNFPGRFSGRQFSNSRSEMNVSTLELGDSALYLCASSVDRAGYTFGSGTRLTVV.

This clone appeared a few times. The chain recombines TRBV2 with TRBJ2-6, with D unclear. Germline V gives CDR1 SNHLY, CDR2 FYNNEI. V dropped 6 bases and J dropped 0 bases, with 15 bases sitting between them. This CDR3 region has 17 residues. CDR3 sequence reads: CASRPTFLSSGANVLTF. CDR3 DNA sequence: TGTGCCAGCAGGCCTACCTTCCTGAGCTCTGGGGCCAACGTCCTGACTTTC.

This clone was detected only a few times. The V call is TRBV19, the J call TRBJ1-1; the match to TRBD1 covers 8 bases. Germline lookup yields CDR1 LNHDA and CDR2 SQIVND (reference sequence). The CDR3 is made up of 14 amino acids. The junction had 10 bases not matched to a gene; V was cut back by 7 bases and J by 6 bases. DNA for the CDR3: TGTGCCAGTACCATCGGTCAGGGACAGGCTGAAGCTTTCTTT. Translation: CASTIGQGQAEAFF.